A single sample gave rise to the 18 T cell receptor beta chains below, sequenced in a study of T cell responses to AZD1222 COVID-19 vaccine. Libraries were prepared by immunoSEQ multiplex PCR; TCRdb keeps only in-frame clonotypes and omits some of them. The profile shows some 100,000 clones, about 88% of them singletons. The specimen was peripheral blood, collected on day 0 of AZD1222 vaccination. The receptors shown here come from an adult in good health.

The chain couples TRBV6-6 to TRBJ2-2; D gene uncertain. The germline CDR1 and CDR2 sequences are MNHNY and SVGAGI (reference sequence). CDR3 length equals 13 residues. V shed 0 bases and J shed 3 bases, with 2 bases lying between them. The CDR3 loop reads CASSYSYTGELFF. The CDR3 DNA sequence: TGTGCCAGCAGTTACTCTTACACCGGGGAGCTGTTTTTT.

In this sample, this clone turned up a few times. This sequence joins TRBV11-2 and TRBJ2-2, with D uncertain. V lost 4 bases, J lost 1 base, and 7 bases lay in between. This CDR3 has 14 amino acids. Germline CDR1 reads SGHAT; CDR2 reads FQNNGV. The CDR3 spells CASSSLENTGELFF. In nucleotides, the CDR3 is TGTGCCAGCAGCTCGCTAGAGAACACCGGGGAGCTGTTTTTT.

The chain uses TRBV6-1 and TRBJ2-7, with 10 bases fitting TRBD2. J gave up 3 bases and V 3 bases, and 2 bases lay outside the gene matches. This CDR3 region has 14 residues. The V gene's germline CDR1 is MNHNS and CDR2 SASEGT. Here the CDR3 reads CASSEGLASYEQYF. Here the CDR3 DNA reads TGTGCCAGCAGTGAGGGACTAGCGAGCTACGAGCAGTACTTC.

V usage is TRBV7-9 and J usage is TRBJ2-7; 9 bases match TRBD1. The germline V gene encodes CDR1 SEHNR and CDR2 FQNEAQ (reference sequence). This CDR3 has 13 residues. V was clipped by 6 bases and J by 3 bases; unmatched bases: 3. DNA of the CDR3: TGTGCCAGCAGTACAGGGGGCGGCTACGAGCAGTACTTC. Translated: CASSTGGGYEQYF.

The chain carries TRBV7-2 and TRBJ1-2, with D possibly TRBD1 on 5 matching bases. From germline, CDR1 is SGHTA and CDR2 FQGNSA. This CDR3 is built from 17 residues. The V gene lost 1 base and the J gene lost 0 bases, with 15 bases spanning the gap. CDR3 amino acids: CASSLGVGRGTNYGYTF. CDR3 nucleotides: TGTGCCAGCAGCTTAGGAGTGGGGCGAGGAACTAACTATGGCTACACCTTC.

V and J are TRBV29-1 and TRBJ2-2; possible D gene TRBD1, 6 bases. The CDR3 contains 13 residues. Germline loops: CDR1 SQVTM, CDR2 ANQGSEA. Trimming left V 4 bases short and J 0 bases short, with 6 bases between. For the CDR3, the DNA is TGCAGCGTTGCAGGGGCGAACACCGGGGAGCTGTTTTTT. It encodes CSVAGANTGELFF.

This chain joins TRBV27 and TRBJ1-2; D might be TRBD1 (5 bases). Looked up from germline, CDR1 is MNHEY and CDR2 is SMNVEV (reference sequence). The CDR3 is 15 residues long. V shed 5 bases and J shed 2 bases, with 15 bases lying between them. CDR3 protein: CASSDTLGGNYGYTF. The CDR3 nucleotides read TGTGCCAGCAGTGACACCCTTGGGGGGAACTATGGCTACACCTTC.

The rearrangement uses TRBV6-6 and TRBJ2-2; TRBD1 agrees at 7 bases. The germline V gene encodes CDR1 MNHNY and CDR2 SVGAGI (reference sequence). This CDR3 contains 14 residues. Trimming removed 4 bases from V and 4 bases from J; junction bases left unmatched: 3. CDR3 region: CASSWTGGTGELFF. CDR3 coding DNA: TGTGCCAGCAGTTGGACAGGAGGCACCGGGGAGCTGTTTTTT.

V is TRBV5-4 and J is TRBJ1-1; possibly TRBD1 for D (6 bases). The V gene's germline CDR1 is SGHNT and CDR2 YYREEE (reference sequence). V shed 4 bases and J shed 1 base, with 20 bases lying between them. CDR3 size: 17 residues. In DNA form, the CDR3 reads TGTGCCAGCAGCCCAGGGGTGGGGACAAGGGGGAACACTGAAGCTTTCTTT. Translating gives CASSPGVGTRGNTEAFF.

The chain couples TRBV15 to TRBJ1-1, with 7 bases matching TRBD1. The CDR3 loop spans 13 amino acids. V trimming: 3 bases; J trimming: 6 bases; junction bases outside the gene matches: 4. Germline lookup yields CDR1 LNHNV and CDR2 YYDKDF (reference sequence). This chain's CDR3 is CATSSEQGPEAFF. CDR3 DNA: TGTGCCACCAGCAGTGAACAGGGGCCTGAAGCTTTCTTT.

The V and J genes are TRBV30 and TRBJ2-3, with 9 bases that match TRBD1. This CDR3 has 14 amino acids. V gave up 5 bases and J gave up 5 bases; unmatched junction bases: 8. CDR1 and CDR2 from the germline V gene are GTSNPN and SVGIG (reference sequence). DNA for the CDR3: TGTGCCTGGGGTACAGGGGGCGGAGGAGATACGCAGTATTTT. Amino acid sequence: CAWGTGGGGDTQYF.

The chain employs TRBV5-4 and TRBJ2-1, with D uncertain. The CDR3 length is 13 residues. Germline V CDR1 and CDR2: SGHNT, YYREEE (reference sequence). V was trimmed by 2 bases and J by 8 bases, leaving 11 bases between them. The CDR3 DNA sequence: TGTGCCAGCAGCTTCACGGTGTGGGATGAGCAGTTCTTC. As protein: CASSFTVWDEQFF.

This clone was seen a few times. V and J are TRBV25-1 and TRBJ2-1, with a tentative D call TRBD1 (6 bases). Trimming took off 6 bases at V and 10 bases at J, with 10 bases between the two ends. CDR3 length equals 11 residues. In germline, CDR1 is MGHDK, CDR2 SYGVNS. The CDR3 DNA sequence: TGTGCCAGCAGCTATCAGGGGGAGCAGTTCTTC. Its translation is CASSYQGEQFF. Supplemented by reference TRBV25-1 and TRBJ2-1, the full variable domain reads EADIYQTPRYLVIGTGKKITLECSQTMGHDKMYWYQQDPGMELHLIHYSYGVNSTEKGDLSSESTVSRIRTEHFPLTLESARPSHTSQYLCASSYQGEQFFGPGTRLTVL.

The chain carries TRBV7-9 and TRBJ2-7; TRBD1 is a possible D gene (6 bases). The length of the CDR3 is 14 residues. Germline V gene data show CDR1 as SEHNR and CDR2 as FQNEAQ (reference sequence). Trimming cost V 1 base and J 2 bases, with 9 bases left between them. CDR3 sequence (DNA): TGTGCCAGCAGCTTAGGGGGGCCGACCTACGAGCAGTACTTC. Its protein is CASSLGGPTYEQYF.

The gene calls are TRBV4-1 and TRBJ2-1, with 7 bases matching TRBD1. This CDR3 region has 16 residues. V shed 1 base, J shed 5 bases, and the junction held 8 bases outside the gene matches. Germline values: CDR1 MGHRA, CDR2 YSYEKL. This CDR3 is CASSQVVGDSNNEQFF. Here the CDR3 DNA reads TGCGCCAGCAGCCAAGTTGTTGGGGACAGTAACAATGAGCAGTTCTTC.

The V and J genes are TRBV6-5 and TRBJ2-5; D gene ambiguous. Trimming pared 1 base from V and 2 bases from J, leaving 8 bases between. The germline gives CDR1 MNHEY, CDR2 SVGAGI. This CDR3 has 14 amino acids. CDR3 in amino acids: CASSYFPEQETQYF. The CDR3 DNA reads TGTGCCAGCAGTTACTTCCCGGAACAAGAGACCCAGTACTTC.

J is TRBJ1-2 and V is TRBV15; 7 nucleotides line up with TRBD1. Germline V gene data show CDR1 as LNHNV and CDR2 as YYDKDF (reference sequence). V trimming: 4 bases; J trimming: 8 bases; junction bases outside the gene matches: 16. CDR3 length equals 16 residues. The CDR3 DNA sequence: TGTGCCACCAGCACTTGGCCCCCGCGACAGGGTTGGGGCTACACCTTC. The encoded protein is CATSTWPPRQGWGYTF.

Only a few counts were recorded for this clone. The chain recombines TRBV20-1 with TRBJ1-1; 9 bases agree with TRBD1. Germline-derived CDR1 and CDR2 are DFQATT and SNEGSKA (reference sequence). The CDR3 has 16 amino acids. The V and J ends lost 5 bases and 0 bases, in that order; junction bases with no gene match: 10. CDR3 residues: CSAGGTGWGMNTEAFF. CDR3 DNA: TGCAGTGCTGGTGGGACAGGGTGGGGTATGAACACTGAAGCTTTCTTT.